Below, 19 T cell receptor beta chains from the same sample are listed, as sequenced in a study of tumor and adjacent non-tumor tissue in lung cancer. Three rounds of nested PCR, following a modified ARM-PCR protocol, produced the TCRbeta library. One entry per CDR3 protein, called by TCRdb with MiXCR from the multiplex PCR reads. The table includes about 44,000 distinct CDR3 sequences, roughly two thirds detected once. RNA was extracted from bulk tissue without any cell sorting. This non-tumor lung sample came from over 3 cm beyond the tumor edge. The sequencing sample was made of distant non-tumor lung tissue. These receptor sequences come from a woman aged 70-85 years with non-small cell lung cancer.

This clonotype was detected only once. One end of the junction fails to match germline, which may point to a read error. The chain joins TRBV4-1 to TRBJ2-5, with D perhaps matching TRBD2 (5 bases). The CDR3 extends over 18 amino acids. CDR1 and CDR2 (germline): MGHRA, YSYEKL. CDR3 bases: TGCGCCAGTAGCCAATCCCCAGTGGTGCTAGCTGGATCGGAGACCCAGTACTTC. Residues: CASSQSPVVLAGSETQYF.

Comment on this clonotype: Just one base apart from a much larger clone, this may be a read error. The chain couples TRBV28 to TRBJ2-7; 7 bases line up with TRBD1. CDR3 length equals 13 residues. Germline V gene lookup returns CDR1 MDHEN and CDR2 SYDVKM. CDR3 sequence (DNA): TGTGCCAGCAGTTCGGGACAGCACTACGAGCAGCACTTC. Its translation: CASSSGQHYEQHF.

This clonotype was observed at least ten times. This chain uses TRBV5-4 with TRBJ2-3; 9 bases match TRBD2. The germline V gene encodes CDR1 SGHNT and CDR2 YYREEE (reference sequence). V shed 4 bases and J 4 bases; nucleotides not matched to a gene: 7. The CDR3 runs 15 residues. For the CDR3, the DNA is TGTGCCAGCAGCCTGAGGGCGGGAGGGGCAGATACGCAGTATTTT. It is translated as CASSLRAGGADTQYF.

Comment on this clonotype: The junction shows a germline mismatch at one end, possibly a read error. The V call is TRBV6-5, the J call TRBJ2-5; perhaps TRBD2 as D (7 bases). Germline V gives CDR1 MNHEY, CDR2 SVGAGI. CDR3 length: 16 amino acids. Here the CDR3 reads CASTYTLGEGEETQCF. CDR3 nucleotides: TGTGCCAGCACTTACACGCTTGGGGAGGGGGAAGAAACCCAGTGCTTC.

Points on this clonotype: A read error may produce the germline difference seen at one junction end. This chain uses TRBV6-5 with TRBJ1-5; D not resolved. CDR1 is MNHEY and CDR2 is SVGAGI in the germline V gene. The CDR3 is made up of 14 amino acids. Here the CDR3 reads CASRPTRRNQPQHF. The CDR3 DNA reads TGCGCCAGTAGGCCGACAAGGAGAAATCAGCCCCAGCATTTT.

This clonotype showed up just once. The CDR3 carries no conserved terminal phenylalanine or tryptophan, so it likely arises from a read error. In nucleotides, the CDR3 is TGTGCCAGCAGTTACTCGCTTGGAGAGGGGGAAGAGACCCAGTACTCT. Its protein is CASSYSLGEGEETQYS. This rearrangement joins TRBV6-5 to TRBJ2-5, with D perhaps TRBD1 (6 bases). The CDR3 runs to 16 residues. V was shortened by 0 bases and J by 3 bases, with 14 bases between the two germline ends. Germline assignment: CDR1 MNHEY and CDR2 SVGAGI.

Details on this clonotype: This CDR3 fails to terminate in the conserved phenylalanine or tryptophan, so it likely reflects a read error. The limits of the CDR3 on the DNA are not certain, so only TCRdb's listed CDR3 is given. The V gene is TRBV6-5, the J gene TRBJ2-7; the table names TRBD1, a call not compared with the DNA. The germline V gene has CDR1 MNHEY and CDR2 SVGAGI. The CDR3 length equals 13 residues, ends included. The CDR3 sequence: CAATGQGRIEEYS.

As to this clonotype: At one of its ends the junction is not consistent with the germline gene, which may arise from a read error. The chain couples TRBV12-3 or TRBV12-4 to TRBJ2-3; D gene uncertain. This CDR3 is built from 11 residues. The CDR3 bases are TGTGTCAGCAGGCACACAGATACGCAGTATTTT. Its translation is CVSRHTDTQYF.

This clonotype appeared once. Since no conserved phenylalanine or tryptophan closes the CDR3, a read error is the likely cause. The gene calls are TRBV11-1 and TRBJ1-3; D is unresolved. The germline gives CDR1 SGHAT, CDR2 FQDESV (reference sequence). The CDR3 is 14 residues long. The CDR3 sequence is CASSLSISENTIYS. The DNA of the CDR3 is TGTGCCAGCAGCCTATCAATCTCTGAAAACACCATATATTCT.

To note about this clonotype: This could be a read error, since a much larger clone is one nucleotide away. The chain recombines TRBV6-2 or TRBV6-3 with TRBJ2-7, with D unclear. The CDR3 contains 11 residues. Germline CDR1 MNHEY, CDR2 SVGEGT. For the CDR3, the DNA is TGTACCAGCAATTATTCCTACGAGCAGTACTTC. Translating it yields CTSNYSYEQYF.

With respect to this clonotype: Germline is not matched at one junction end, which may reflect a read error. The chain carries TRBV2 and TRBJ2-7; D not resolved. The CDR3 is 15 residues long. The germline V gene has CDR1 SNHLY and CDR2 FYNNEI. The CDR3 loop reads CVSSVGTSMSYEQYF. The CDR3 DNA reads TGTGTCAGCAGTGTCGGTACGTCAATGAGCTACGAGCAGTACTTC.

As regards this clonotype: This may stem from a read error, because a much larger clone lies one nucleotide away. Here the CDR3 DNA reads TGCAGTGTTAGACCCTGGACAGGGAGGAACACTGAAGCTTTCTTT. Protein product: CSVRPWTGRNTEAFF. V gene TRBV20-1 combines with J gene TRBJ1-1, with 8 nucleotides matching TRBD1. The CDR3 has 15 residues. Germline CDR1 and CDR2: DFQATT and SNEGSKA (reference sequence).

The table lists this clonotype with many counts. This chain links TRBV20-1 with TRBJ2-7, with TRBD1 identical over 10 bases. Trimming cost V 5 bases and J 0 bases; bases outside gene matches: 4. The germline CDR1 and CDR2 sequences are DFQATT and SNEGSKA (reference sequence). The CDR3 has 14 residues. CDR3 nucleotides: TGCAGTGCTGGGACAGGGGCTAGCTCCTACGAGCAGTACTTC. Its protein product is CSAGTGASSYEQYF.

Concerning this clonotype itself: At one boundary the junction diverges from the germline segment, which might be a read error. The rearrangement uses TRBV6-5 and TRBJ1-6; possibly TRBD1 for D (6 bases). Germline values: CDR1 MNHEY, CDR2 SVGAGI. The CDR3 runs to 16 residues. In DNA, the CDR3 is TGTGCAAGCAGTTACGGAAGACAGGTCTATAATCCACCCCTCCACTTT. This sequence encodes CASSYGRQVYNPPLHF.

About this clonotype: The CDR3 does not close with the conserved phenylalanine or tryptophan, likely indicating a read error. This chain's CDR3 is CATSDFGGKGLGETQYL. CDR3 coding DNA: TGTGCCACCAGTGATTTCGGGGGTAAGGGGCTCGGCGAGACCCAGTACCTC. J is TRBJ2-5 and V is TRBV24-1, with a tentative D call TRBD2 (6 bases). The V gene's germline CDR1 is KGHDR and CDR2 SFDVKD. The ends were cut back, 1 base at V and 5 bases at J, with 19 bases in the middle. The CDR3 contains 17 residues.

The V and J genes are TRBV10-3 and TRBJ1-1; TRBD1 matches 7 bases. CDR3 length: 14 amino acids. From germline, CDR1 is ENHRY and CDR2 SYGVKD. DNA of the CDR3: TGTGCTAGCATCAGGGGGTGGTATGACACTGAAGCTTTCTTT. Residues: CASIRGWYDTEAFF.

Here the CDR3 DNA reads TGTGCCTTGATGGGGGCACTAGCTGGAGGTCGAGGGACCCAGTACTTC. Translated, it gives CALMGALAGGRGTQYF. J is TRBJ2-5 and V is TRBV30; D tentatively reads TRBD1 or TRBD2 (6 bases each). The CDR3 spans 16 residues. Deletions cut 7 bases from V and 7 bases from J, with 28 bases between. The germline gives CDR1 GTSNPN, CDR2 SVGIG (reference sequence).

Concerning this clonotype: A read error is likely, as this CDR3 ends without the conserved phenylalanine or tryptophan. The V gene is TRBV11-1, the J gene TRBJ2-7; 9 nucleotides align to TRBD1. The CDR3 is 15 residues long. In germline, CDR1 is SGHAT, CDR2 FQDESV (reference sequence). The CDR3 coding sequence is TGTGCCAGAAGCTCGTTCCGGGACAGGGCATACGAGCAGTACCTC. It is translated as CARSSFRDRAYEQYL.

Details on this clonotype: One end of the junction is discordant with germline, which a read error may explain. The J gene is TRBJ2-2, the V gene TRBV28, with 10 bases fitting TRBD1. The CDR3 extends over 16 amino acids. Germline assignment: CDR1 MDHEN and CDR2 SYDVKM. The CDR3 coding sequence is TGTGCCAGCGAATCGACAGGGGGCGCCGGCACCGGGGAGCTGTTATTT. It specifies CASESTGGAGTGELLF.